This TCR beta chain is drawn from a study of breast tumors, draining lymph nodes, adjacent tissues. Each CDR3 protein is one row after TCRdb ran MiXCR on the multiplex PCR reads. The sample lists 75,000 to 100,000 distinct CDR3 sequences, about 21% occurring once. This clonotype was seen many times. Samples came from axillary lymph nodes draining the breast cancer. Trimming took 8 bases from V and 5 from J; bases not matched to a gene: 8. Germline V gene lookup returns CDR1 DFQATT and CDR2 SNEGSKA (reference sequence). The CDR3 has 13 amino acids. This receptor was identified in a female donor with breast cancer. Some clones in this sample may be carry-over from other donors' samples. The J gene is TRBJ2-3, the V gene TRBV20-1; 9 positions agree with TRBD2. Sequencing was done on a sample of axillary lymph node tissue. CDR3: CSIAGAGVDTQYF. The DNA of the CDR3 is TGCAGTATAGCGGGAGCGGGAGTAGATACGCAGTATTTT.